The rows below give T cell receptor beta chains drawn from one sample of a study of Ad26.COV2.S vaccination and SARS-CoV-2 variants. Sequenced by immunoSEQ multiplex PCR; TCRdb stores in-frame clones only, minus some. The repertoire consists of 300,000 to 400,000 clones, with less than 90% occurring once and the leading ten covering around a tenth. The material sequenced was peripheral blood, taken in a trial of Ad26.COV2.S vaccine versus placebo. Receptor source: a person between 18 and 60 years old who received the Ad26.COV2.S COVID-19 vaccine or a placebo. The conserved cysteine and the conserved F or W are not part of the CDR3 here. Each record gives: CDR3 protein, J gene, V gene.

ASSEGGGGWTEAF TRBJ1-1 TRBV2
ASSSVAGELF TRBJ2-2 TRBV18
ASSRQGDTEAF TRBJ1-1 TRBV5-5
ASSDSGGGETQY TRBJ2-5 TRBV10-1
ASSIAGLAGGPGPWETQY TRBJ2-5 TRBV10-2
ASSYSLRATNEQY TRBJ2-7 TRBV6-5
ASSYGTGDNYGYT TRBJ1-2 TRBV7-9
ASSFQGVEETQY TRBJ2-5 TRBV7-2
ASSAGSDEQF TRBJ2-1 TRBV12-3/TRBV12-4
ASSWGDGNYEQY TRBJ2-7 TRBV27
ASSPPSRAYEQY TRBJ2-7 TRBV18
ASSRGQGNTGELF TRBJ2-2 TRBV27
ATSDLPGPMTYEQY TRBJ2-7 TRBV24-1
ASSPTGTGAEQF TRBJ2-1 TRBV4-3
ASSLFRGTEAF TRBJ1-1 TRBV7-2
ASSYPGGANVLT TRBJ2-6 TRBV7-9
AISTPLAGEYNEQF TRBJ2-1 TRBV10-3
AIRAEPYEQY TRBJ2-7 TRBV10-3
ASSVGGVANVLT TRBJ2-6 TRBV9